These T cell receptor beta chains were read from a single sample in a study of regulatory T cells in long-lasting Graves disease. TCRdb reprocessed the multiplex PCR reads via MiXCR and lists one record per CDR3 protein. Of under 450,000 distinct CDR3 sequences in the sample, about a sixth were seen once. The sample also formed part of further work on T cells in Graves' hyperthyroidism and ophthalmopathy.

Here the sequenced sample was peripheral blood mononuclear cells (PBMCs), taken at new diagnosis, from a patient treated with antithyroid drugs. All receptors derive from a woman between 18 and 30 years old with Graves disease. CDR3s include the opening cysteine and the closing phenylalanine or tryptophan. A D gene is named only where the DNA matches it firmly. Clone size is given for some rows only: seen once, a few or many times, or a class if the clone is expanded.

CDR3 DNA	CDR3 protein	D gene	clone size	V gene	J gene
TGCAGTGAAGTCGGGGGTTCCCACAATGAGCAGTTCTTC	CSEVGGSHNEQFF	.	.	TRBV20-1	TRBJ2-1
TGTGCCAGCACCGGACAGGCTGATGAAGCTTTCTTT	CASTGQADEAFF	TRBD1	many	TRBV6-2/TRBV6-3	TRBJ1-1
TGCGCCAGCAACTCTGGGGGGTTCGGGAATGAGCAGTTCTTC	CASNSGGFGNEQFF	.	many	TRBV5-1	TRBJ2-1
TGTGCCAGCAGTTACGGGGCTAGCGGGGGCCAAGAGACCCAGTACTTC	CASSYGASGGQETQYF	TRBD2	many	TRBV6-2/TRBV6-3	TRBJ2-5
TGCAGTGCTAGTGAAATCTCCTTGGAAATTTGG	CSASEISLEIW	.	many	TRBV20-1	TRBJ2-5
TGTGCTAGTGGTTTGGTACTGGGCAGGGAATGGGGTGAAGCTTTCTTT	CASGLVLGREWGEAFF	.	few	TRBV12-5	TRBJ1-1
TGTGCCAGCAGCAGAGAGACGGGAAGCAATCAGCCCCAGCATTTT	CASSRETGSNQPQHF	.	many	TRBV3-1	TRBJ1-5
TGCAGTGCAGAAGGACGGGGGGCCCGGTACGAGCAGTACTTC	CSAEGRGARYEQYF	.	.	TRBV20-1	TRBJ2-7
TGCGCCAGCAGCTTGGGAGACTATGGCTACACCTTC	CASSLGDYGYTF	.	many	TRBV5-1	TRBJ1-2
TGTGCCATCAGACAATCTGTGGCGGGCGGAGACAATGAGCAGTTCTTC	CAIRQSVAGGDNEQFF	.	many	TRBV10-3	TRBJ2-1
TGTGCCAGTAGTAGTCACCCCTCGATTAGCAATCAGCCCCAGCATTTT	CASSSHPSISNQPQHF	.	.	TRBV19	TRBJ1-5
TGCAGTGCTAGAGGGGAGAGAAGTGGCGGGAGGGGGTCGGAAGAGACCCAGTACTTC	CSARGERSGGRGSEETQYF	TRBD2	many	TRBV20-1	TRBJ2-5
TGTGCCAGCAGCACCCGGACTGGCACCGGGGAGCTGTTTTTT	CASSTRTGTGELFF	.	many	TRBV3-1	TRBJ2-2
TGCGCCAGCAGCCCAATAGTCATGACTAGCGGGAACTCCTACGAGCAGTACTTC	CASSPIVMTSGNSYEQYF	TRBD2	many	TRBV5-1	TRBJ2-7
TGTGCCAGCAGCTTACGACAACTAAGCAATCAGCCCCAGCATTTT	CASSLRQLSNQPQHF	.	few	TRBV7-2	TRBJ1-5
TGTGCCAGCAGCAGACTCGGGGTTGGGAAGATGGGCACTGAAGCTTTCTTT	CASSRLGVGKMGTEAFF	.	many	TRBV11-1	TRBJ1-1
TGTGCCAGCAGTTACTACGGAGACCAAGAGACCCAGTACTTC	CASSYYGDQETQYF	.	few	TRBV6-5	TRBJ2-5
TGTGCCAGCAGCAATAGACCGGGATGGGGTGAAAAACTGTTTTTT	CASSNRPGWGEKLFF	.	few	TRBV27	TRBJ1-4
TGTGCCACTCAGGGGACTAGCGGGAGCCGGGGCTACAATGAGCAGTTCTTC	CATQGTSGSRGYNEQFF	TRBD2	few	TRBV19	TRBJ2-1
TGTGCTAGCAGCTTAGGGGGTCCAGCCGGGGAGCTGTTTTTT	CASSLGGPAGELFF	.	.	TRBV7-7	TRBJ2-2
TGCGTCAGCAGCCCGGACCCCCGGGGAGGTGAGCAGTTCTTC	CVSSPDPRGGEQFF	.	.	TRBV5-1	TRBJ2-1
TGTGCCAGCGCACTAGCGGGAGGGCCTTTAGGGTACAATGAGCAGTTCTTC	CASALAGGPLGYNEQFF	TRBD2	many	TRBV19	TRBJ2-1
TGCGCCAGCAGCCGGGATGGGGCCGACAGGGATCACACCGGGGAGCTGTTTTTT	CASSRDGADRDHTGELFF	TRBD1	many	TRBV5-1	TRBJ2-2
TGTGCCAGTAGTATAGTCCCTCTCCTTAATGAAGCTTTCTTT	CASSIVPLLNEAFF	.	few	TRBV19	TRBJ1-1
TGCGCCAGCAGCTTGGAGGCCCAGGGTACAAGCAGCTCTACCTACGAGCAGTACTTC	CASSLEAQGTSSSTYEQYF	.	many	TRBV5-1	TRBJ2-7
TGTGCCAGCATGAGGGGATCGGGCTACGAGCAGTACTTC	CASMRGSGYEQYF	.	many	TRBV7-9	TRBJ2-7
TGCAGCGTTACCAGTAGCACAGATACGCAGTATTTT	CSVTSSTDTQYF	.	many	TRBV29-1	TRBJ2-3
TGTGCCTGGAGTGAGAGCCAGGGGTGGGAGAACACTGAAGCTTTCTTT	CAWSESQGWENTEAFF	.	many	TRBV30	TRBJ1-1
TGCGCCAGCAGCTTGGCGGCGAACAATGAGCAGTTCTTC	CASSLAANNEQFF	.	many	TRBV5-1	TRBJ2-1
TGCGCCAGCAGCCCTCAGGGGACTCAGTCTGGAAACACCATATATTTT	CASSPQGTQSGNTIYF	.	.	TRBV5-1	TRBJ1-3
TGTGCCAGCAGTCCCATAGCGGGGGTTACCTACGAGCAGTACTTC	CASSPIAGVTYEQYF	TRBD2	many	TRBV6-1	TRBJ2-7
TGTGCCAGCAGTGATAGGGACAATGAGCAGTTCTTC	CASSDRDNEQFF	.	many	TRBV2	TRBJ2-1
TGCAGTGCATCCAAGGGGGTGTTGAATTCACCCCTCCACTTT	CSASKGVLNSPLHF	.	many	TRBV20-1	TRBJ1-6
TGTGCCAGCAGCCAAGCCGTGGGTATTGATACGCAGTATTTT	CASSQAVGIDTQYF	.	.	TRBV4-2	TRBJ2-3
TGTGCCAGCAGGACAGCTACTAATGAAAAACTGTTTTTT	CASRTATNEKLFF	.	many	TRBV28	TRBJ1-4
TGTGCCAGCAGCTTCCGTGCCGGCGGGAGTCGGGAGACCCAGTACTTC	CASSFRAGGSRETQYF	TRBD2	.	TRBV7-2	TRBJ2-5
TGTGCCAGCAGCATCGGGACTTACTACGAGCAGTACTTC	CASSIGTYYEQYF	.	few	TRBV5-6	TRBJ2-7
TGCAGCGTTGAACCGGGACAGGGGTACACAGATACGCAGTATTTT	CSVEPGQGYTDTQYF	TRBD1	few	TRBV29-1	TRBJ2-3
TGTGCCAGCTCACCAGGTAGGGAACGCGGGGCTTTCTTT	CASSPGRERGAFF	.	many	TRBV18	TRBJ1-1
TGTGCCAGCAGTCCCGGCGGGGGATCCGGGGAGCTGTTTTTT	CASSPGGGSGELFF	TRBD2	many	TRBV6-1	TRBJ2-2
TGTGCCAGCAACCGGGACGCGAATTCACCCCTCCACTTT	CASNRDANSPLHF	.	many	TRBV2	TRBJ1-6
TGTGCCAGCTCACCCGTCCCCCCTTCTATAGATACGCAGTATTTT	CASSPVPPSIDTQYF	.	many	TRBV18	TRBJ2-3
TGCAGCGGTGGACAGGGGTTTGGTATGCAGTACTTC	CSGGQGFGMQYF	TRBD1	.	TRBV29-1	TRBJ2-7
TGTGCCAGCAGCTTAGCGGTCAGAGGTGAAAAACTGTTTTTT	CASSLAVRGEKLFF	.	few	TRBV7-6	TRBJ1-4
TGTGCCAGCAGCCCCGGGGCGTCTTTAGGGACCCAGTACTTC	CASSPGASLGTQYF	.	many	TRBV11-2	TRBJ2-5
TGCGCCAGCAGCCAACGACTAGCTAGTTCCTACGAGCAGTACTTC	CASSQRLASSYEQYF	TRBD2	.	TRBV4-1	TRBJ2-7
TGTGCCAGCAGTGAACGGCGGGATGAGCAGTTCTTC	CASSERRDEQFF	.	many	TRBV6-1	TRBJ2-1